This T cell receptor beta chain was identified during a study of PD-L1 blockade in urothelial cancer. Repertoires were generated with immunoSEQ multiplex PCR, while TCRdb's copy carries only in-frame clones and drops some. The profile shows roughly 91,000 clones, about 83% of them singletons. Points on this clone: Its antigen remains unidentified.

Germline CDR1 reads SGDLS; CDR2 reads YYNGEE. CDR3 length equals 14 residues. Trimming cost V 4 bases and J 6 bases, with 15 bases left between them. Time point of the sample: pretreatment peripheral blood. Study results and limitations: Sub-median blood TCR clonality before treatment predicted longer survival.

This sequence originates from a man aged 55 to 69 with urothelial cancer. This specimen consisted of PBMCs, obtained around atezolizumab (anti-PD-L1) treatment. The chain has TRBV9 and TRBJ2-3, with D possibly being TRBD2 (5 bases). The CDR3 loop is CASSPLGRWDTQYF. CDR3 in DNA: TGTGCCAGCAGCCCCTTAGGGAGATGGGATACGCAGTATTTT.